The TCR beta chain under discussion was sequenced for a study of human T cells and chemical hapten exposure. Per germline, CDR1 SGHTA and CDR2 FQGNSA. Trimming pared 8 bases from V and 0 bases from J, leaving 23 bases between. CDR3 size: 18 residues. Time point: patch test 1, 2 weeks after DPC sensitization. Treatment of the sample: therapeutic diphenylcyclopropenone sensitization with weekly scalp DPC. The authors' total RNA extraction used unfractionated whole blood. TCRdb used MiXCR to reprocess the RACE reads, holding one entry per CDR3 protein. This table has 55,000 to 85,000 distinct CDR3 sequences, about 9.4% appearing once. Study observations and caveats: Expanded TCRs formed significantly more large CDR3 similarity clusters than controls.

This clonotype has ten or more counts. Its antigen is as yet unknown. Source: whole blood, taken in connection with sensitization to the hapten diphenylcyclopropenone (DPC). The chain links TRBV7-2 to TRBJ1-5; perhaps TRBD1 as D (5 bases). This TCR was recovered from a woman aged 40 to 50 with alopecia areata. Some clones in this sample may be carry-over from other donors' samples. The CDR3 loop is CASDEGLYMSGSNQPQHF. CDR3 bases: TGTGCCAGCGATGAGGGGCTCTATATGTCGGGTAGCAATCAGCCCCAGCATTTT.